This T cell receptor beta chain is from a study of cytomegalovirus exposure and HLA in healthy donors. General study results and limits: Reportedly, fewer N-insertions than the approximately 610-donor mean appeared in an Asian-associated ancestry cluster in a later analysis. High specificity and sensitivity for cytomegalovirus status were reported for the classifier. Cytomegalovirus association was listed for roughly 160 TCR beta chains.

This PCR relied on a set of 60 Vbeta primers and 13 Jbeta primers. Clones were read by immunoSEQ multiplex PCR, and TCRdb kept only the in-frame ones, dropping some. The sample carries fewer than 250,000 clones, roughly 90% recorded once. Donors were nominally healthy when sampled, though unrecorded immune exposures were likely. As concerns this clone: Its antigen is still unknown.

Trimming shortened V by 1 base and J by 5 bases, and 7 bases separated the two germline ends. The CDR3 consists of 13 residues. Germline V gene data show CDR1 as SGHKS and CDR2 as YYEKEE (reference sequence). The TCR sequence derives from a boy between 2 and 10 years old in good health and CMV-seronegative. The source material was PBMCs. The V call is TRBV5-5, the J call TRBJ1-5; no clear D gene. The CDR3 loop is CASSLSGYQPQHF. For the CDR3, the DNA is TGTGCCAGCAGCTTGTCAGGATATCAGCCCCAGCATTTT.